What follows are 9 T cell receptor beta chains derived from one specimen sequenced in a study of CD8 T cells in Susac syndrome. Random-hexamer reverse transcription was applied to roughly 0.5 to 1 ug RNA. TCRdb re-analysed the immunoSEQ multiplex PCR reads in MiXCR, keeping a single row per CDR3 protein. Of approximately 80,000 distinct CDR3 sequences listed, around nine tenths are singletons. The specimen was CD8+ T cells from PBMCs. The receptors stem from a human donor with multiple sclerosis.

The genes are TRBV7-3 and TRBJ1-2; 7 bases are shared with TRBD1. V lost 5 bases to trimming and J lost 4 bases; unmatched junction nucleotides: 10. The CDR3 consists of 15 residues. Germline V lookup: CDR1 SGHTA, CDR2 FQGTGA. The CDR3 sequence is CASSPFGGGSYGYTF. Here the CDR3 DNA reads TGTGCCAGCAGCCCGTTTGGAGGGGGCTCCTATGGCTACACCTTC.

The chain couples TRBV5-1 to TRBJ1-2; no clear D gene. This CDR3 contains 13 residues. The germline V gene encodes CDR1 SGHRS and CDR2 YFSETQ. V gave up 7 bases and J gave up 4 bases, with 14 bases separating them. CDR3 region: CASDFGVGYGYTF. CDR3 DNA: TGCGCCAGCGACTTCGGGGTGGGCTATGGCTACACCTTC.

The chain carries TRBV18 and TRBJ2-1; TRBD2 matches at 7 bases. This CDR3 is 14 amino acids long. J gave up 7 bases and V 3 bases, and 6 bases lay outside the gene matches. Germline values: CDR1 KGHSH, CDR2 LQKENI. The CDR3 spells CASSPGREWNEQFF. The CDR3, as DNA: TGTGCCAGCTCACCGGGGCGGGAGTGGAATGAGCAGTTCTTC.

The chain has TRBV13 and TRBJ2-5, with 7 nucleotides matching TRBD1. CDR1 PRHDT and CDR2 FYEKMQ come from the germline V gene (reference sequence). The CDR3 runs to 15 residues. V shed 4 bases and J 5 bases; nucleotides not matched to a gene: 10. CDR3 nucleotides: TGTGCCAGCAGCTCCAGACAGGGTAGTGGCGAGACCCAGTACTTC. Translated, it gives CASSSRQGSGETQYF. The full variable domain, with the rest looked up from reference TRBV13 and TRBJ2-5, is AAGVIQSPRHLIKEKRETATLKCYPIPRHDTVYWYQQGPGQDPQFLISFYEKMQSDKGSIPDRFSAQQFSDYHSELNMSSLELGDSALYFCASSSRQGSGETQYFGPGTRLLVL.

This clonotype was seen once. The gene calls are TRBV11-2 and TRBJ2-7; 8 bases are shared with TRBD2. The CDR3 length is 15 residues. CDR1 SGHAT and CDR2 FQNNGV come from the germline V gene. The ends lost 4 bases at V and 6 bases at J; junction bases unmatched: 11. Here the CDR3 DNA reads TGTGCCAGCAGCTCCAGCGGCCTAGCGGGCCCCGAGCAGTACTTC. It yields the protein CASSSSGLAGPEQYF.

V is TRBV7-8 and J is TRBJ2-7; perhaps TRBD1 as D (5 bases). Trimming removed 3 bases from V and 4 bases from J, with 7 bases in between. The length of the CDR3 is 12 residues. The germline V gene encodes CDR1 SGHVS and CDR2 FQNEAQ. The CDR3 protein is CASSLKGYEQYF. The CDR3 DNA sequence: TGTGCCAGCAGCTTGAAGGGGTACGAGCAGTACTTC. The complete variable domain, with remaining parts taken from reference TRBV7-8 and TRBJ2-7, reads GAGVSQSPRYKVAKRGQDVALRCDPISGHVSLFWYQQALGQGPEFLTYFQNEAQLDKSGLPSDRFFAERPEGSVSTLKIQRTQQEDSAVYLCASSLKGYEQYFGPGTRLTVT.

The chain has TRBV14 and TRBJ2-7; 7 nucleotides line up with TRBD2. The CDR3 is made up of 14 amino acids. The germline V gene has CDR1 SGHDN and CDR2 FVKESK. V gave up 4 bases and J gave up 7 bases; unmatched junction bases: 10. In DNA form, the CDR3 reads TGTGCCAGCAGCCGGGCGGGAGTGAGAGGGGAGCAGTACTTC. This encodes CASSRAGVRGEQYF.

CDR3 nucleotide sequence: TGTGCCAGCAGTCCATTTGGGGGAAAGGTTAGCAATCAGCCCCAGCATTTT. Amino acids: CASSPFGGKVSNQPQHF. V usage is TRBV28 and J usage is TRBJ1-5, with D maybe TRBD1 (5 bases). The germline gives CDR1 MDHEN, CDR2 SYDVKM. V lost 5 bases and J lost 0, with 17 bases in between. The CDR3 is 17 residues long.

The J gene is TRBJ1-1, the V gene TRBV7-2; perhaps TRBD1 as D (5 bases). The CDR3 is 16 residues long. The V end lost 5 bases, the J end lost 1 base, and 17 bases lay between the germline ends. CDR1 and CDR2 from the germline V gene are SGHTA and FQGNSA. The CDR3 here is CASSLRRYTGNTEAFF. For the CDR3, the DNA is TGTGCCAGCAGCCTCCGGCGATACACAGGGAACACTGAAGCTTTCTTT.